The 17 T cell receptor beta chains given below trace back to one sample, sequenced in a study of T cell responses to AZD1222 COVID-19 vaccine. Sequencing was performed with immunoSEQ multiplex PCR; in TCRdb, only in-frame clones are kept and a portion is missing. The sample records over 150,000 clones, roughly nine tenths being singletons. The sample consisted of peripheral blood, taken 28 days after the second AZD1222 dose. The source is an adult who received the AZD1222 COVID-19 vaccine.

This clone showed up just a few times. The chain is built from TRBV5-6 and TRBJ2-7; the D is unclear. CDR3 length equals 14 residues. V lost 2 bases, J lost 3 bases, and 12 bases lay in between. Germline V gene sequence: CDR1 SGHDT, CDR2 YYEEEE. The CDR3 spells CASSFGRRFYEQYF. The CDR3 DNA reads TGTGCCAGCAGCTTTGGCCGTAGGTTCTACGAGCAGTACTTC.

The V gene is TRBV5-4, the J gene TRBJ2-2; TRBD2 matches 9 bases. This CDR3 has 18 amino acids. Germline CDR1 and CDR2: SGHNT and YYREEE (reference sequence). Unmatched junction bases numbered 12, after V lost 2 bases and J lost 4 bases. In DNA, the CDR3 is TGTGCCAGCAGCTTAGGCCCCAAACGGCGGGGGGGCACCGGGGAGCTGTTTTTT. Amino acids: CASSLGPKRRGGTGELFF.

CDR3 protein: CASSPGDRTDSYEQYF. The CDR3 DNA reads as TGTGCCAGCTCTCCTGGGGACAGGACGGACTCCTACGAGCAGTACTTC. The rearrangement joins TRBV18 to TRBJ2-7, with 8 bases identical to TRBD1. Unmatched junction bases numbered 10, after V lost 6 bases and J lost 0 bases. The germline V gene has CDR1 KGHSH and CDR2 LQKENI. The CDR3 has 16 amino acids.

This clone has more than one count but fewer than ten. The V gene is TRBV27, the J gene TRBJ2-1, with 7 nucleotides matching TRBD1. Germline CDR1 MNHEY, CDR2 SMNVEV (reference sequence). The V segment lost 5 bases and the J segment 4 bases; nucleotides outside the gene matches: 5. The CDR3 sequence is 14 residues long. The CDR3 DNA is TGTGCCAGCAGTGGGGACAGAGCATACAATGAGCAGTTCTTC. This gives the protein CASSGDRAYNEQFF.

The chain is built from TRBV29-1 and TRBJ1-1, with D hard to call. The CDR3 consists of 10 residues. V lost 3 bases and J 7 bases, leaving 6 bases between the germline ends. Germline CDR1 and CDR2: SQVTM and ANQGSEA. Here the CDR3 DNA reads TGCAGCGTTGAGGCAGATGAAGCTTTCTTT. It yields the protein CSVEADEAFF.

This chain connects TRBV19 to TRBJ1-3; TRBD1 might be the D (5 bases). The length of the CDR3 is 15 residues. CDR1 LNHDA and CDR2 SQIVND come from the germline V gene (reference sequence). Deletions cut 5 bases from V and 9 bases from J, with 20 bases between. CDR3: CASSLPGADRSTIYF. CDR3 in DNA: TGTGCCAGTAGTCTCCCCGGGGCCGACCGGAGCACCATATATTTT.

V and J are TRBV5-1 and TRBJ2-3; tentatively, D is TRBD1 (6 bases). Germline V gene data show CDR1 as SGHRS and CDR2 as YFSETQ. This CDR3 is built from 15 residues. V shed 0 bases and J shed 2 bases, with 10 bases lying between them. This CDR3 reads CASSLATGDTDTQYF. CDR3 DNA sequence: TGCGCCAGCAGCTTGGCGACAGGAGACACAGATACGCAGTATTTT.

A few counts support this clone. The chain uses TRBV21-1 and TRBJ2-7; the D call TRBD2 from the table was never checked on the DNA. TRBV21-1 is listed as a pseudogene. The CDR3 loop spans 13 amino acids. CDR3 residues: CAGGGVGTYEQYF. The CDR3 DNA reads as TGTGCCGGCGGGGGGGTAGGGACCTACGAGCAGTACTTC.

The rearrangement links TRBV3-1 (or the pseudogene TRBV3-2) to TRBJ1-1; 7 bases map to TRBD1. The germline CDR1 and CDR2 sequences are LGHDT and YNNKEL (reference sequence). Unmatched junction bases numbered 15, after V lost 0 bases and J lost 5 bases. The CDR3 totals 18 residues. The CDR3 region has the DNA TGTGCCAGCAGCCAAGAGACGAATCCCGGGACAGTAAGGACTGAAGCTTTCTTT. It specifies CASSQETNPGTVRTEAFF.

The chain is built from TRBV5-8 and TRBJ1-5; 9 bases are shared with TRBD1. The germline V gene encodes CDR1 SGHTS and CDR2 YDEGEE. CDR3 length equals 14 residues. Trimming removed 5 bases from V and 7 bases from J; junction bases left unmatched: 7. The CDR3 DNA reads TGTGCCAGCAGGGGACAGGGAGGAGGACAGCCCCAGCATTTT. This sequence encodes CASRGQGGGQPQHF.

This chain connects TRBV5-8 to TRBJ1-1; D gene unclear. CDR3 length: 12 residues. V shed 0 bases and J shed 12 bases, with 12 bases lying between them. Germline lookup yields CDR1 SGHTS and CDR2 YDEGEE. In DNA form, the CDR3 reads TGTGCCAGCAGCTTGGATTATGCGAAAACTTTCTTT. It encodes CASSLDYAKTFF.

In its sample, this clone was seen a few times. This chain links TRBV27 with TRBJ2-2, with unresolved D. Trimming took 6 bases from V and 4 from J, leaving 21 bases between them. Germline CDR1 is MNHEY and CDR2 is SMNVEV (reference sequence). This CDR3 has 17 amino acids. This chain's CDR3 is CASRPTDGPVSTGELFF. CDR3 DNA: TGTGCCAGCAGACCCACCGACGGCCCAGTCAGCACCGGGGAGCTGTTTTTT.

The V and J genes are TRBV5-8 and TRBJ2-2, with a tentative D call TRBD1 (6 bases). Germline V gene data show CDR1 as SGHTS and CDR2 as YDEGEE. Trimming removed 0 bases from V and 0 bases from J, with 9 bases in between. The CDR3 length is 16 residues. The CDR3 loop reads CASSLVGGANTGELFF. The CDR3 DNA reads as TGTGCCAGCAGCTTGGTAGGGGGTGCGAACACCGGGGAGCTGTTTTTT.

The chain combines TRBV7-2 with TRBJ2-5; 9 nucleotides match TRBD1. Germline loops: CDR1 SGHTA, CDR2 FQGNSA. With V trimmed by 3 bases and J by 3 bases, 11 bases remained unmatched. This CDR3 is built from 17 residues. In DNA, the CDR3 is TGTGCCAGCAGCTTTGGGGACAGGGTGTTTAAGAAAGAGACCCAGTACTTC. This sequence encodes CASSFGDRVFKKETQYF.

V is TRBV7-7 and J is TRBJ2-2, with 10 nucleotides matching TRBD1. The germline V gene has CDR1 SSHAT and CDR2 FNYEAQ (reference sequence). There are 15 residues in the CDR3. Unmatched junction bases numbered 5, after V lost 6 bases and J lost 4 bases. CDR3 region: CASSLGQGGTGELFF. The CDR3 DNA reads TGTGCCAGCAGTCTTGGACAGGGGGGCACCGGGGAGCTGTTTTTT.

The chain is built from TRBV6-2 or TRBV6-3 and TRBJ1-5; D uncertain. The germline V gene encodes CDR1 MNHEY and CDR2 SVGEGT. This CDR3 is 13 amino acids long. Trimming removed 6 bases at V and 6 bases at J, with 12 bases between. The chain's CDR3 is CASSPEGLQPQHF. The DNA for the CDR3 is TGTGCCAGCAGCCCCGAAGGGCTTCAGCCCCAGCATTTT.

The V and J genes are TRBV11-3 and TRBJ2-1; TRBD2 matches 11 bases. This CDR3 region has 16 residues. V was clipped by 6 bases and J by 4 bases; unmatched bases: 8. Germline loops: CDR1 SGHNT, CDR2 YENEEA. CDR3 sequence reads: CASRNTSGGQYNEQFF. In nucleotides, the CDR3 is TGTGCCAGCAGAAATACTAGCGGGGGCCAATACAATGAGCAGTTCTTC.